The rows below give T cell receptor beta chains drawn from one sample of a study of shared clonotypes between healthy human individuals. Method: immunoSEQ multiplex PCR; TCRdb's copy keeps in-frame clones and lacks some. In the table there are roughly 850,000 clones, about 96% of which are singletons. Material: naive CD8+ T cells sorted from blood. The receptor set was obtained from a man aged 30-40 years in good health. CDR3s include the opening cysteine and the closing phenylalanine or tryptophan. D genes are given only for firm matches.

TRBV29-1	TRBD2	TRBJ2-1	TGCAGCGTTGGAGTAGCGGGTTACAATGAGCAGTTCTTC	CSVGVAGYNEQFF
TRBV6-6	-	TRBJ2-1	TGTGCCAGCAGCTGGGTCGCCTACAATGAGCAGTTCTTC	CASSWVAYNEQFF
TRBV27	-	TRBJ2-7	TGTGCCAGCAGTCCCGGGTCCTACGAGCAGTACTTC	CASSPGSYEQYF
TRBV9	TRBD1	TRBJ2-7	TGTGCCAGCAGCGTAGATGAGACAGGGACCCTACGGGAGCAGTACTTC	CASSVDETGTLREQYF
TRBV4-1	-	TRBJ2-5	TGCGCCAGCAGCCACCCACCCATGGGGGTTCCAGAGACCCAGTACTTC	CASSHPPMGVPETQYF
TRBV14	-	TRBJ2-1	TGTGCCAGCAGCAAAGACTGGCAGAGCTCCTACAATGAGCAGTTCTTC	CASSKDWQSSYNEQFF
TRBV16	TRBD1	TRBJ2-1	TGTGCCAGCAGCCCTTGGGACAGGGGGGGACTCAGCTCCTACAATGAGCAGTTCTTC	CASSPWDRGGLSSYNEQFF
TRBV20-1	-	TRBJ1-1	TGCAGTGCTCCGGGCCTTGAAGCTTTCTTT	CSAPGLEAFF
TRBV7-9	-	TRBJ1-5	TGTGCCAGCAGCGGAGACAGCTCTGGCAATCAGCCCCAGCATTTT	CASSGDSSGNQPQHF
TRBV7-9	-	TRBJ2-6	TGTGCCAGCCCCCAATTCGGTGGGGCCAACGTCCTGACTTTC	CASPQFGGANVLTF